This TCR beta chain stems from a study of blood T cells in healthy people across ages. As for the study in general: Template-switching capture recovered about one barcoded beta molecule per two T cells. General study findings and limits: Estimated diversity that came from one million T cells was considered an underestimate.

This clonotype has at least ten counts. Its specificity is not known. Together with a sample-barcoded 5' primer, a J-beta primer mix was included in a second PCR lasting about 6 to 12 cycles. TCRdb called the 5' RACE reads again in MiXCR, with one record for every CDR3 protein. This table holds about 700,000 distinct CDR3 sequences, about 34% found once. Ten milliliters of peripheral blood were drawn from each donor. Each sample provided at least 6 micrograms of extracted total RNA. The material sequenced was blood. The TCR originated in an elderly woman in good health.

The CDR3 loop reads CASSLNGQGRYGYTF. DNA for the CDR3: TGTGCCAGCAGTTTAAATGGACAGGGGAGGTATGGCTACACCTTC. The chain recombines TRBV12-3 or TRBV12-4 with TRBJ1-2, with 9 bases that match TRBD1. The CDR3 totals 15 residues. V gave up 2 bases and J gave up 5 bases; unmatched junction bases: 6.